Following are 8 T cell receptor beta chains from one sample sequenced in a study of blood T cell repertoires in COVID-19. The table came from immunoSEQ multiplex PCR; TCRdb's copy has only in-frame clones and leaves some out. In the table there are about 100,000 clones, 80% to 95% of which are singletons. The specimen sequenced was peripheral blood. The origin of the receptors is a man between 65 and 85 years old with acute or convalescent COVID-19.

This rearrangement joins TRBV11-3 to TRBJ1-2, with a weak D call TRBD1 (5 bases). The CDR3 sequence is 14 residues long. CDR1 SGHNT and CDR2 YENEEA come from the germline V gene. Trimming stripped 3 bases from V and 7 bases from J, with 15 bases between. CDR3 sequence reads: CASSFDGGLSGYTF. As DNA, the CDR3 is TGTGCCAGCAGCTTCGACGGGGGTCTTAGTGGCTACACCTTC.

The J gene is TRBJ1-2, the V gene TRBV27; 12 nucleotides match TRBD1. This CDR3 has 16 amino acids. Looked up from germline, CDR1 is MNHEY and CDR2 is SMNVEV (reference sequence). V lost 7 bases and J lost 5; bases outside the gene matches: 11. The DNA for the CDR3 is TGTGCCAGCAAGAGGGACAGGGGGCCTGCCCTATATGGCTACACCTTC. Its protein is CASKRDRGPALYGYTF.

The rearrangement uses TRBV6-1 and TRBJ1-2; the D gene is possibly TRBD1 (6 bases). The V gene lost 0 bases and the J gene lost 4 bases, with 15 bases spanning the gap. The CDR3 is 16 amino acids. Germline CDR1 MNHNS, CDR2 SASEGT. The CDR3 DNA follows: TGTGCCAGCAGTGAAGCATCGCAGGGGCTTGCCTATGGCTACACCTTC. Translating it yields CASSEASQGLAYGYTF.

Only one count was recorded for this clone. This chain connects TRBV19 to TRBJ2-7; perhaps TRBD2 as D (6 bases). This CDR3 region has 13 residues. CDR1 and CDR2 from the germline V gene are LNHDA and SQIVND (reference sequence). Trimming stripped 4 bases from V and 2 bases from J, with 9 bases between. The DNA for the CDR3 is TGTGCCAGTAGTAGCGGGGCTGCCTACGAGCAGTACTTC. Translated, it gives CASSSGAAYEQYF.

As DNA, the CDR3 is TGCGCCAGCAGCAGCAGGGAGGGGTCACCCCTCCACTTT. This gives the protein CASSSREGSPLHF. The V gene is TRBV5-1, the J gene TRBJ1-6, with TRBD1 as a possible D gene (5 bases). This CDR3 comprises 13 residues. Germline values: CDR1 SGHRS, CDR2 YFSETQ. V lost 4 bases and J 10 bases, leaving 12 bases between the germline ends.

V and J are TRBV3-1 (or the pseudogene TRBV3-2) and TRBJ1-1; D may be TRBD1 (5 bases). CDR1 LGHDT and CDR2 YNNKEL come from the germline V gene (reference sequence). This CDR3 has 13 amino acids. Trimming left V 7 bases short and J 7 bases short, with 16 bases between. CDR3 loop: CASTRNPGIEAFF. CDR3 coding DNA: TGTGCCAGCACCCGAAACCCAGGGATTGAAGCTTTCTTT.

The chain is built from TRBV18 and TRBJ1-5; D is unclear. Germline-derived CDR1 and CDR2 are KGHSH and LQKENI. CDR3 size: 15 residues. V gave up 2 bases and J gave up 3 bases, with 11 bases separating them. CDR3 protein: CASSPYESHNQPQHF. In DNA, the CDR3 is TGTGCCAGCTCACCATACGAGTCCCACAATCAGCCCCAGCATTTT.

The chain is built from TRBV28 and TRBJ2-1, with TRBD1 matching 10 bases. From germline, CDR1 is MDHEN and CDR2 SYDVKM. The ends lost 5 bases at V and 5 bases at J; junction bases unmatched: 6. The CDR3 consists of 15 residues. In nucleotides, the CDR3 is TGTGCCAGCAGTGCGCCGGGACAGGGGCACAATGAGCAGTTCTTC. Translation gives CASSAPGQGHNEQFF. Combining the CDR3 with reference TRBV28 and TRBJ2-1 gives the whole variable domain DVKVTQSSRYLVKRTGEKVFLECVQDMDHENMFWYRQDPGLGLRLIYFSYDVKMKEKGDIPEGYSVSREKKERFSLILESASTNQTSMYLCASSAPGQGHNEQFFGPGTRLTVL.